The 9 T cell receptor beta chains below were found in one sample sequenced in a study of T cells in Graves' hyperthyroidism and ophthalmopathy. Amplification targeted TCR beta CDR3 regions from RNA transcripts. HTBI primers were used for first-round RT-PCR of the TCR CDR3. From the multiplex PCR reads, TCRdb called clonotypes with MiXCR, one entry per CDR3 protein. The data contain hundreds of thousands of distinct CDR3 sequences, around 39% of them seen just once; the ten biggest clones take up roughly 8.3%. The sample was blood. The receptor source for this set is a man between 18 and 35 years old with Graves' hyperthyroidism.

The chain employs TRBV29-1 and TRBJ1-2; D uncertain. Trimming cost V 4 bases and J 5 bases, with 20 bases left between them. This CDR3 is built from 15 residues. Germline V gene lookup returns CDR1 SQVTM and CDR2 ANQGSEA. The CDR3, as DNA: TGCAGCGTTGTTGAGAGGGAGACCGACCTGTATGGCTACACCTTC. Translated, it gives CSVVERETDLYGYTF.

For the CDR3, the DNA is TGCAGTGCTAGAGAGGAGGGGGGGACCCAGTACTTC. Amino acids: CSAREEGGTQYF. The chain uses TRBV20-1 and TRBJ2-5, with D possibly being TRBD1 or TRBD2 (6 bases each). This CDR3 is 12 amino acids long. V lost 0 bases to trimming and J lost 7 bases, with 9 bases between them. The germline CDR1 and CDR2 sequences are DFQATT and SNEGSKA (reference sequence).

At least ten counts were recorded for this clonotype. V usage is TRBV15 and J usage is TRBJ1-1; TRBD1 might be the D (5 bases). Germline CDR1 reads LNHNV; CDR2 reads YYDKDF (reference sequence). The CDR3 is 12 residues long. The V and J ends lost 0 bases and 6 bases respectively, with 5 bases between them. The CDR3: CATSRETAEAFF. CDR3 sequence (DNA): TGTGCCACCAGCAGAGAGACAGCTGAAGCTTTCTTT. Using reference TRBV15 and TRBJ1-1 for the parts outside the CDR3, the full variable domain is DAMVIQNPRYQVTQFGKPVTLSCSQTLNHNVMYWYQQKSSQAPKLLFHYYDKDFNNEADTPDNFQSRRPNTSFCFLDIRSPGLGDTAMYLCATSRETAEAFFGQGTRLTVV.

This chain uses TRBV7-9 with TRBJ2-2; D remains ambiguous. Germline CDR1 is SEHNR and CDR2 is FQNEAQ (reference sequence). The V end lost 6 bases, the J end lost 6 bases, and 8 bases lay between the germline ends. The CDR3 runs to 12 residues. CDR3 sequence reads: CASSSWPGELFF. The CDR3 DNA reads as TGTGCCAGCAGTTCTTGGCCCGGGGAGCTGTTTTTT.

The sample holds many counts of this clonotype. The chain combines TRBV10-3 with TRBJ2-5; 9 bases are a match to TRBD2. The germline gives CDR1 ENHRY, CDR2 SYGVKD. The CDR3 totals 18 residues. The trim removed 2 bases at V and 0 bases at J, leaving 10 bases unmatched. The CDR3 DNA follows: TGTGCCATCAGTGAGAATGGGAAGCGGGGGGCGTACCAAGAGACCCAGTACTTC. Residues: CAISENGKRGAYQETQYF.

The rearrangement uses TRBV5-6 and TRBJ2-7; D is ambiguous. V gave up 7 bases and J gave up 0 bases, with 11 bases separating them. Looked up from germline, CDR1 is SGHDT and CDR2 is YYEEEE. The CDR3 length is 13 residues. The CDR3 protein is CASGWVSSYEQYF. CDR3 sequence (DNA): TGTGCCAGCGGATGGGTGAGCTCCTACGAGCAGTACTTC.

This clonotype was seen a single time. The chain uses TRBV7-2 and TRBJ1-1; a weak D match, TRBD1 (5 bases). This CDR3 region has 13 residues. Trimming shortened V by 5 bases and J by 6 bases, and 13 bases separated the two germline ends. From germline, CDR1 is SGHTA and CDR2 FQGNSA. Here the CDR3 reads CASSQVPRAEAFF. The CDR3 DNA follows: TGTGCCAGCAGCCAAGTGCCCAGGGCTGAAGCTTTCTTT.

This clonotype was counted a few times. V gene TRBV9 combines with J gene TRBJ1-3, with 7 bases lining up with TRBD1. CDR1 and CDR2 from the germline V gene are SGDLS and YYNGEE. V was clipped by 4 bases and J by 9 bases; unmatched bases: 10. This CDR3 has 14 amino acids. CDR3 sequence: CASSPGTATFTIYF. The CDR3 nucleotides are TGTGCCAGCAGCCCCGGGACAGCAACATTCACCATATATTTT.

The V and J genes are TRBV19 and TRBJ1-1; D is possibly TRBD1 (6 bases). The CDR3 is 15 amino acids. CDR1 LNHDA and CDR2 SQIVND come from the germline V gene (reference sequence). Trimming removed 11 bases from V and 6 bases from J, with 25 bases in between. The CDR3, as DNA: TGTGCCTCAATGGGGGCCCGTGCGGGGAAAGCTGAAGCTTTCTTT. Protein: CASMGARAGKAEAFF.